The clone carrying this TCR beta chain was seen just once. Its antigen is not known. This CDR3 comprises 12 residues. Trimming pared 3 bases from V and 6 bases from J, leaving 9 bases between. Germline V CDR1 and CDR2: PRHDT, FYEKMQ (reference sequence). Profiled with immunoSEQ multiplex PCR; TCRdb holds only in-frame clones, not every one. This table holds 95,000 to 110,000 clones, roughly 89% found once. This entry belongs to a study of T cell responses to AZD1222 COVID-19 vaccine. Background on the study: Pooling covered second doses at about 4 or about 12 weeks.

Overall study findings and caveats: No repertoire was sampled before or during the peak T cell response, only after it. Clonal diversity was possibly underestimated, and white British individuals and females predominated among donors. Spike-specific TCR breadth and depth grew following two AZD1222 doses.

This sequence joins TRBV13 and TRBJ2-7, with TRBD1 as a possible D gene (5 bases). This TCR came from an adult in good health. The source was peripheral blood, collected on day 0 of AZD1222 vaccination. Here the CDR3 reads CASSFQGIEQYF. CDR3 sequence (DNA): TGTGCCAGCAGCTTCCAGGGCATCGAGCAGTACTTC.